A selection of T cell receptor beta chains follows, all from one sample in a study of T cell repertoires in cytomegalovirus infection. Using its own MiXCR run on the reads, TCRdb lists one record per CDR3 protein. The table lists approximately 65,000 distinct CDR3 sequences, 20% to 25% of them singletons. These receptors lack a known antigen. The source was CD8+ T cells from cultured PBMCs, collected from culture after CMV antigen stimulation. The origin of the receptors is a human donor in good health (CMV status not recorded). Some clones in this sample may be carry-over from other donors' samples. CDR3s include the opening cysteine and the closing phenylalanine or tryptophan.

TRBV11-2 | CASSLQGWNNEQFF
TRBV12-3/TRBV12-4 | CASSVGQPTYYGYTF
TRBV6-2/TRBV6-3 | CASSYSWEPFLNTEAFF
TRBV7-8 | CASSLPGGRYEQYF
TRBV7-2 | CASSLRGPSSYNSPLHF
TRBV12-3/TRBV12-4 | CASSLGQTNTEAFF
TRBV4-1 | CASSQVGQPTEAFF
TRBV7-8 | CASSLYTGGALATEAFF
TRBV7-9 | CASSFDYYEQYF
TRBV7-9 | CASSLALAGYGYTF
TRBV7-3 | CASSPRPDNEQFF
TRBV7-2 | CASSLDRGNSPLHF
TRBV7-9 | CASRPGTGAGLAGANVLTF
TRBV12-3/TRBV12-4 | CASSARGNGELFF
TRBV7-2 | CASSLDGGSGNTIYF
TRBV12-3/TRBV12-4 | CASSPWTIANTGELFF
TRBV6-5 | CASSSDRGPTDTQYF
TRBV7-9 | CASSLIGYLGYTF
TRBV6-6 | CASKQGSTEAFF
TRBV7-8 | CASSRAETTDTQYF
TRBV7-9 | CASSQDRGLHIQYF
TRBV12-3/TRBV12-4 | CASSFLAGGLDTQYF
TRBV6-4 | CASSDSDTGGREAFF
TRBV7-3 | CAGSPDRFNQPQHF
TRBV7-8 | CASSLGLESYEQYF
TRBV7-2 | CAITPGPPRMNTEAFF
TRBV4-2 | CASSQRTDNSPLHF
TRBV6-2/TRBV6-3 | CASSAPGTGGEQYF
TRBV12-3/TRBV12-4 | CASSSGLYNEQFF
TRBV4-1 | CASGPPGTRGYTF